This TCR beta chain stems from a study of T cell repertoires in ileal Crohn's disease. Whole-study context: About half of patients got postoperative therapy: under 12 thiopurines, over 15 anti-TNF.

Germline CDR1 and CDR2: LGHNA and YNFKEQ. The J segment lost 3 bases and the V segment lost 4 bases, leaving 9 bases of the junction unmatched. The CDR3 spans 16 residues. TCRdb's copy holds only in-frame clones and misses some; the assay was immunoSEQ multiplex PCR. In the table there are about 17,000 clones, roughly three fifths of which are singletons. Sequenced sample: ileal tissue. This receptor was taken from an adult with Crohn's disease. The V call is TRBV4-2, the J call TRBJ1-1; the match to TRBD1 covers 9 bases. CDR3 sequence: CASSPSNRGLDTEAFF. In DNA form, the CDR3 reads TGTGCCAGCAGCCCTTCAAACAGGGGGCTGGACACTGAAGCTTTCTTT.